The next 10 T cell receptor beta chains were all read from a single sample in a study of regulatory T cells in long-lasting Graves disease. Stated time point: persistent/refractory GD, antithyroid drugs over 5 years with positive TRAb. Isolated PBMC RNA provided the starting material for the TCR library. In building TCR beta libraries, iRepertoire HTBI primers were used together with Arm-PCR of CDR3 regions. TCRdb re-analysed the multiplex PCR reads in MiXCR, keeping a single row per CDR3 protein. The sample comprises about 660,000 distinct CDR3 sequences, around 32% of which are singletons, and under 50% rests with the top ten. The starting material was peripheral blood mononuclear cells (PBMCs), obtained when the disease was refractory, from a patient treated with antithyroid drugs. These receptors originate from a female donor with Graves disease.

CDR3 in amino acids: CASSYGGGAFF. The CDR3 bases are TGTGCCAGCAGTTACGGGGGGGGGGCTTTCTTT. V is TRBV12-3 or TRBV12-4 and J is TRBJ1-1, with D maybe TRBD1 (5 bases). The ends were cut back, 4 bases at V and 11 bases at J, with 11 bases in the middle. The CDR3 is made up of 11 amino acids.

This clonotype was detected only a few times. This chain joins TRBV3-1 and TRBJ2-7, with a tentative D call TRBD1 (5 bases). The V end was cut by 0 bases, the J end by 4 bases, with 7 bases between. Germline values: CDR1 LGHDT, CDR2 YNNKEL (reference sequence). This CDR3 is 13 amino acids long. CDR3 amino acids: CASSQEPGYEQYF. CDR3 DNA sequence: TGTGCCAGCAGCCAAGAGCCAGGGTACGAGCAGTACTTC.

In regard to this clonotype: One end of the junction is discordant with germline, which a read error may explain. The J gene is TRBJ2-5, the V gene TRBV7-7; TRBD2 agrees at 8 bases. This CDR3 comprises 19 residues. Germline-derived CDR1 and CDR2 are SSHAT and FNYEAQ (reference sequence). The CDR3 loop reads CASSLALQGKAGEQETQYF. The CDR3 DNA follows: TGTGCTAGCAGCTTAGCCCTGCAGGGGAAAGCGGGAGAGCAAGAGACCCAGTACTTC.

This clonotype came up a few times. This chain joins TRBV3-1 and TRBJ2-5, with D possibly TRBD1 on 5 matching bases. V lost 0 bases, J lost 7 bases, and 12 bases lay in between. Germline assignment: CDR1 LGHDT and CDR2 YNNKEL (reference sequence). The CDR3 totals 14 residues. For the CDR3, the DNA is TGTGCCAGCAGCCAAGATCGACAGTTTGGGACCCAGTACTTC. Protein: CASSQDRQFGTQYF.

The J gene is TRBJ1-3, the V gene TRBV3-1, with D hard to call. The CDR3 consists of 16 residues. Trimming stripped 1 base from V and 0 bases from J, with 10 bases between. Germline V gene data show CDR1 as LGHDT and CDR2 as YNNKEL (reference sequence). In DNA, the CDR3 is TGTGCCAGCAGCCAAGTTAGTGGAAGCTCTGGAAACACCATATATTTT. Translating gives CASSQVSGSSGNTIYF.

The rearrangement links TRBV27 to TRBJ1-3, with no clear D. Germline V gene data show CDR1 as MNHEY and CDR2 as SMNVEV (reference sequence). The V end lost 6 bases, the J end lost 0 bases, and 9 bases lay between the germline ends. CDR3 length: 14 residues. CDR3 nucleotides: TGTGCCAGCAGCCCTAGGAGCTCTGGAAACACCATATATTTT. Translating gives CASSPRSSGNTIYF.

The V and J genes are TRBV19 and TRBJ1-1; D unresolved. Per the germline V gene, CDR1 is LNHDA and CDR2 is SQIVND (reference sequence). Trimming cost V 3 bases and J 1 base, with 3 bases left between them. CDR3 length equals 12 residues. CDR3 sequence: CASSMTNTEAFF. In nucleotides, the CDR3 is TGTGCCAGTAGTATGACGAACACTGAAGCTTTCTTT.

This clonotype was observed a few times. The chain combines TRBV12-3 or TRBV12-4 with TRBJ1-4, with 9 bases that match TRBD1. This CDR3 spans 16 amino acids. V trimming: 1 base; J trimming: 7 bases; junction bases outside the gene matches: 7. The CDR3 is CASSLVSGQGREKLFF. CDR3 DNA: TGTGCCAGCAGTTTAGTGTCGGGACAGGGCCGTGAAAAACTGTTTTTT.

This sequence joins TRBV6-1 and TRBJ1-2, with D maybe TRBD1 (5 bases). Germline V gene data show CDR1 as MNHNS and CDR2 as SASEGT. The germline V and J ends were trimmed by 0 bases and 8 bases, with 13 bases remaining between them. The CDR3 totals 14 residues. This CDR3 reads CASSEAQGVRGYTF. CDR3 bases: TGTGCCAGCAGTGAAGCGCAAGGGGTACGGGGCTACACCTTC.

This clonotype was recorded a few times. The chain couples TRBV5-5 to TRBJ1-2, with 10 bases aligning to TRBD1. The CDR3 spans 15 residues. The ends lost 4 bases at V and 2 bases at J; junction bases unmatched: 5. Per germline, CDR1 SGHKS and CDR2 YYEKEE (reference sequence). The CDR3 sequence is CASSHGQGENYGYTF. CDR3 DNA sequence: TGTGCCAGCAGCCACGGACAGGGGGAGAACTATGGCTACACCTTC.